The 20 T cell receptor beta chains below come from one sample, sequenced in a study of T cells in women clearing cervical HPV infection. Data came from immunoSEQ multiplex PCR; TCRdb stores just in-frame clones and leaves some out. Its clone listing holds tens of thousands of clones. The sequencing sample was made of blood buffy coat. Every receptor here comes from a woman between 18 and 75 years old with a cervical HPV16 infection that either progressed to CIN3+ or cleared (not recorded which).

Turning to this clone: From the germline J gene comes the end of the CDR3, since the read stops 3 residues before it. This chain connects TRBV15 to TRBJ2-3; 7 bases map to TRBD2. The CDR3 runs 16 residues. V shed 6 bases, J shed 5 bases, and the junction held 14 bases outside the gene matches. Germline V gives CDR1 LNHNV, CDR2 YYDKDF (reference sequence). The covered CDR3 bases are TGTGCCACCAGTCCCGGGGTAGGCGGGGGAGTAGATACG. Translation gives CATSPGVGGGVDT. The whole CDR3 is CATSPGVGGGVDTQYF.

The part of the CDR3 DNA that was read is TGCGCCAGCAGCCACCCCTTGAGGGATTCACCC. This encodes CASSHPLRDSP. The full CDR3 is CASSHPLRDSPLHF. This sequence joins TRBV4-1 and TRBJ1-6; the D is unclear. The CDR3 goes on 3 residues after the read ends, and that part is filled in from the germline J gene. Trimming took off 3 bases at V and 8 bases at J, with 11 bases between the two ends. In germline, CDR1 is MGHRA, CDR2 YSYEKL. The CDR3 is 14 amino acids.

With regard to this clone: The read gets to within 3 residues of the CDR3 end, and the germline J gene fills in the rest. V is TRBV18 and J is TRBJ1-1; D gene ambiguous. V was clipped by 0 bases and J by 4 bases, with 15 bases between them. The germline CDR1 and CDR2 sequences are KGHSH and LQKENI. This CDR3 spans 16 amino acids. The chain's CDR3 is CASSPPRLIDGTEAFF. The DNA read from the CDR3 is TGTGCCAGCTCACCACCTAGACTGATAGACGGCACTGAA.

Comments on this clone: The DNA ends 3 residues before the CDR3 does, and the rest of the CDR3 is filled in from the germline J gene. This rearrangement joins TRBV4-2 to TRBJ1-4; D is perhaps TRBD1 (5 bases). Looked up from germline, CDR1 is LGHNA and CDR2 is YNFKEQ. The ends were cut back, 1 base at V and 2 bases at J, with 11 bases in the middle. This CDR3 has 16 amino acids. This CDR3 reads CASSQARQTTNEKLFF. Partial CDR3 DNA: TGTGCCAGCAGCCAAGCCCGACAGACCACTAATGAAAAA.

This clone ranks as medium-sized in terms of frequency. The read ends 3 residues shy of where the CDR3 ends; the end is completed using the germline J gene. This chain uses TRBV18 with TRBJ1-5; 7 bases map to TRBD1. V shed 3 bases, J shed 7 bases, and the junction held 9 bases outside the gene matches. There are 15 residues in the CDR3. CDR1 and CDR2 (germline): KGHSH, LQKENI. This chain's CDR3 is CASSPYTGEKQPQHF. The DNA read from the CDR3 is TGTGCCAGCTCACCTTATACAGGGGAAAAACAGCCC.

Note on this clone: With the read ending 3 residues before the CDR3 end, the germline J gene is used to fill in that end. This chain links TRBV28 with TRBJ2-1; tentatively, D is TRBD1 (5 bases). The CDR3 runs to 12 residues. Trimming cost V 6 bases and J 8 bases, with 11 bases left between them. Germline V lookup: CDR1 MDHEN, CDR2 SYDVKM. The CDR3 is CASRLEGDEQFF. The part of the CDR3 DNA that was read is TGTGCCAGCAGACTGGAAGGGGATGAG.

The sequenced CDR3 bases are TGTGCCATCAGCGGGGGTGTCACAGATACG. This gives the protein CAISGGVTDT. The full CDR3 is CAISGGVTDTQYF. The chain links TRBV10-3 to TRBJ2-3; D perhaps matches TRBD2 (6 bases). From the germline J gene comes the end of the CDR3, since the read stops 3 residues before it. V lost 6 bases and J lost 2, with 9 bases in between. CDR3 size: 13 residues. In germline, CDR1 is ENHRY, CDR2 SYGVKD.

As concerns this clone: The read ends 3 residues before the CDR3 terminus; that terminus is restored from the germline J gene. The chain carries TRBV20-1 and TRBJ1-5, with 12 bases identical to TRBD1. This CDR3 has 14 residues. CDR1 is DFQATT, CDR2 SNEGSKA, per germline (reference sequence). Trimming cost V 6 bases and J 5 bases; bases outside gene matches: 5. The DNA read from the CDR3 is TGCAGTGCGGAGAGGGACAGGGGGCATCAGCCC. Residues: CSAERDRGHQP. The entire CDR3 is CSAERDRGHQPQHF.

About this clone itself: The read halts 3 residues ahead of the CDR3 end, with the missing end drawn from the germline J gene. V gene TRBV19 combines with J gene TRBJ2-5; D possibly matches TRBD1 or TRBD2 (6 bases each). Per the germline V gene, CDR1 is LNHDA and CDR2 is SQIVND (reference sequence). Trimming took 0 bases from V and 4 from J, leaving 9 bases between them. This CDR3 comprises 14 residues. CDR3 DNA, as far as it was read: TGTGCCAGTAGTATAGACAGGGGAGGAGAGACC. Its protein product is CASSIDRGGET. The whole CDR3 is CASSIDRGGETQYF.

CDR3 region: CASSLASLETQYF. Incomplete CDR3 DNA: TGTGCCAGCAGCTTAGCTAGCCTAGAGACC. The genes are TRBV7-7 and TRBJ2-5, with D unclear. Coverage ceases 3 residues before the CDR3 finishes, and the germline J gene fills in the end. The length of the CDR3 is 13 residues. The V gene lost 0 bases and the J gene lost 4 bases, with 6 bases spanning the gap. Germline V gene lookup returns CDR1 SSHAT and CDR2 FNYEAQ (reference sequence).

Concerning this clone: The observed sequence ends 3 residues before the CDR3 terminus, with the missing tail filled in from the germline J gene. The chain employs TRBV6-1 and TRBJ1-1; D gene uncertain. CDR1 is MNHNS and CDR2 is SASEGT in the germline V gene. The CDR3 is 14 residues long. The sequenced CDR3 bases are TGTGCCAGCAGTGAATCGCGGGAGGCGTACGAG. Its translation: CASSESREAYE. The entire CDR3 sequence reads CASSESREAYEAFF.

For this clone: The read is 3 residues too short to cover the CDR3 end, so that end is filled in from the germline J gene. V usage is TRBV7-3 and J usage is TRBJ2-3; TRBD1 agrees at 12 bases. Germline V gives CDR1 SGHTA, CDR2 FQGTGA. This CDR3 is built from 16 residues. Losses at the gene ends were 1 base for V and 6 bases for J; bases not matched to a gene: 5. The CDR3 spells CASSLIGGTGGDTQYF. The covered CDR3 bases are TGTGCCAGCAGCTTAATAGGGGGGACAGGGGGCGATACG.

With regard to this clone: With the read ending 3 residues before the CDR3 end, the germline J gene is used to fill in that end. J is TRBJ2-1 and V is TRBV20-1, with D perhaps TRBD2 (5 bases). The CDR3 runs to 15 residues. The germline CDR1 and CDR2 sequences are DFQATT and SNEGSKA (reference sequence). V was pared by 0 bases and J by 3 bases, with 12 bases between. Incomplete CDR3 DNA: TGCAGTGCTAGAGATGTCGCTAGCAGCTACAATGAG. Its translation: CSARDVASSYNE. The CDR3, in full, reads CSARDVASSYNEQFF.

As regards this clone: Read data end 3 residues before the CDR3 end; the end is taken from the germline J gene. The chain couples TRBV7-9 to TRBJ2-7, with 9 positions matching TRBD1. CDR3 length: 14 amino acids. Unmatched junction bases numbered 4, after V lost 4 bases and J lost 3 bases. The germline CDR1 and CDR2 sequences are SEHNR and FQNEAQ (reference sequence). CDR3 bases read: TGTGCCAGCAGCTCCGACAGGGGGTACTACGAG. The encoded protein is CASSSDRGYYE. The full CDR3 sequence reads CASSSDRGYYEQYF.

As to this clone: The sequence runs out 3 residues before the end of the CDR3; the remainder is reconstructed from the germline J gene. The V call is TRBV3-1 (or the pseudogene TRBV3-2), the J call TRBJ2-1; 10 nucleotides align to TRBD2. CDR3 length equals 16 residues. Germline values: CDR1 LGHDT, CDR2 YNNKEL (reference sequence). The J segment lost 8 bases and the V segment lost 0 bases, leaving 7 bases of the junction unmatched. The CDR3 reads CASSQDRTSGAHEQFF. The sequenced part of the CDR3 DNA is TGTGCCAGCAGCCAAGATCGCACTAGCGGGGCACATGAG.

CDR3 loop: CASSLAPERWETQYF. Partial CDR3 DNA: TGCGCCAGCAGCTTGGCCCCCGAGAGGTGGGAGACC. The V call is TRBV5-1, the J call TRBJ2-5; D is unclear. The CDR3 end is not reached by the read, which stops 3 residues before it; the germline J gene fills it in. Germline CDR1 SGHRS, CDR2 YFSETQ. This CDR3 comprises 15 residues. The germline V and J ends were trimmed by 0 bases and 5 bases, with 14 bases remaining between them.

A word on this clone: The read terminates 3 residues before the CDR3 end, so the remaining end is supplied by the germline J gene. The chain employs TRBV11-1 and TRBJ2-1; 10 positions agree with TRBD2. From germline, CDR1 is SGHAT and CDR2 FQDESV (reference sequence). V was clipped by 6 bases and J by 4 bases; unmatched bases: 6. The CDR3 runs 15 residues. This CDR3 is CASSRERGGYNEQFF. CDR3 DNA, as far as it was read: TGTGCCAGCAGTCGAGAGCGGGGGGGTTACAATGAG.

As concerns this clone: Read data end 3 residues before the CDR3 end; the end is taken from the germline J gene. The V gene is TRBV5-1, the J gene TRBJ2-7, with D maybe TRBD1 (6 bases). The germline V gene has CDR1 SGHRS and CDR2 YFSETQ. V lost 4 bases, J lost 3 bases, and 8 bases lay in between. The CDR3 totals 12 residues. The sequenced CDR3 bases are TGCGCCAGCAGCAAGGACAGCTACGAG. This codes for CASSKDSYE. The full CDR3 reads CASSKDSYEQYF. The whole variable domain, filled in from reference TRBV5-1 and TRBJ2-7, reads KAGVTQTPRYLIKTRGQQVTLSCSPISGHRSVSWYQQTPGQGLQFLFEYFSETQRNKGNFPGRFSGRQFSNSRSEMNVSTLELGDSALYLCASSKDSYEQYFGPGTRLTVT.

As for this clone: The read terminates 3 residues before the CDR3 end, so the remaining end is supplied by the germline J gene. The rearrangement links TRBV18 to TRBJ2-3, with D perhaps TRBD2 (5 bases). Germline V gene lookup returns CDR1 KGHSH and CDR2 LQKENI. There are 16 residues in the CDR3. The V end was cut by 6 bases, the J end by 8 bases, with 24 bases between. The CDR3 is CASSPTGPPGRGTQYF. CDR3 DNA, as far as it was read: TGTGCCAGCTCCCCTACGGGCCCCCCGGGCCGGGGTACG.

A word on this clone: The read ends 3 residues shy of where the CDR3 ends; the end is completed using the germline J gene. This rearrangement joins TRBV4-1 to TRBJ1-4; D gene unclear. Germline CDR1 reads MGHRA; CDR2 reads YSYEKL. The CDR3 is 14 residues long. V dropped 1 base and J dropped 1 base, with 4 bases sitting between them. CDR3 DNA (partial): TGCGCCAGCAGCCAAGGGCTAACTAATGAAAAA. This codes for CASSQGLTNEK. The full CDR3 protein is CASSQGLTNEKLFF.